This T cell receptor (beta chain) was identified during a study of CD8 T cells in ankylosing spondylitis. Study outcomes and limitations: Typical of ankylosing spondylitis blood, it appeared, was a TCR beta motif of under 10 highly homologous variants. Disease-linked clones reportedly showed significant enrichment in matched ankylosing spondylitis synovial fluid.

TCRdb re-analysed the 5' RACE reads in MiXCR, keeping a single row per CDR3 protein. The sample records under 850,000 distinct CDR3 sequences, roughly 19% being singletons. Notes on this clonotype: What it binds is unknown.

The V end was cut by 0 bases, the J end by 10 bases, with 10 bases between. CDR1 and CDR2 from the germline V gene are MNHEY and SMNVEV (reference sequence). The CDR3 is 13 residues long. This TCR was sampled from a male donor with ankylosing spondylitis. The sample comprised blood, either unsorted or a sorted T cell fraction (not recorded which). The chain joins TRBV27 to TRBJ2-1; unclear D gene. The CDR3 loop reads CASSLSSDTEQFF. CDR3 DNA sequence: TGTGCCAGCAGTTTATCGTCAGACACCGAGCAGTTCTTC.